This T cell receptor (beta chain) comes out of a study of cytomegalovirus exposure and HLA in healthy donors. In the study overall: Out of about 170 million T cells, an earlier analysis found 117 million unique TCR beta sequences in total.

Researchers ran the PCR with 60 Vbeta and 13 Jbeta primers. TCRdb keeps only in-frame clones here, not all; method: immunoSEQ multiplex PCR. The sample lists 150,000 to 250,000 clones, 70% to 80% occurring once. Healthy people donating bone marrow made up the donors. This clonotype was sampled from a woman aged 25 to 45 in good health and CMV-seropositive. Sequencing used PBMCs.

The CDR3 nucleotides are TGTGCCAGCAGGGGTGGAAGAGGGGGCTACGAGCAGTACTTC. The encoded protein is CASRGGRGGYEQYF. The gene calls are TRBV2 and TRBJ2-7; TRBD1 might be the D (6 bases). V lost 6 bases, J lost 3 bases, and 15 bases lay in between. The CDR3 is made up of 14 amino acids. Germline CDR1 and CDR2: SNHLY and FYNNEI.